These 4 T cell receptor beta chains originate from one sample sequenced in a study of tumor and adjacent non-tumor tissue in lung cancer. No cell sorting was done before RNA was extracted from the tissue. Three rounds of nested PCR, following a modified ARM-PCR protocol, produced the TCRbeta library. TCRdb reprocessed the multiplex PCR reads with MiXCR, giving one entry per CDR3 protein. The sample lists under 150,000 distinct CDR3 sequences, around 67% occurring once. The specimen was lung tumor tissue. The receptors shown here come from a man aged 60 to 75 with small cell lung cancer.

This clonotype was observed many times. The chain links TRBV6-1 to TRBJ1-1; no definite D call. The CDR3 runs to 13 residues. V gave up 7 bases and J gave up 0 bases, with 9 bases separating them. Germline loops: CDR1 MNHNS, CDR2 SASEGT. Written as DNA, the CDR3 is TGTGCCAGCAAGGGCACAGTGAACACTGAAGCTTTCTTT. Encoded protein: CASKGTVNTEAFF.

With respect to this clonotype: Mismatch with germline at one junction end may stem from a read error. This sequence joins TRBV6-6 and TRBJ1-2; 8 bases map to TRBD1. There are 16 residues in the CDR3. CDR1 MNHNY and CDR2 SVGAGI come from the germline V gene (reference sequence). CDR3 sequence (DNA): TGTCCCAGCTTTTTAGGACAGGGCCTGGGGGCGAATGGCTACACCTTC. This encodes CPSFLGQGLGANGYTF.

This clonotype was detected only a few times. This chain links TRBV20-1 with TRBJ1-1; tentatively, D is TRBD1 (5 bases). Germline V gene data show CDR1 as DFQATT and CDR2 as SNEGSKA (reference sequence). The V end was cut by 5 bases, the J end by 1 base, with 11 bases between. This CDR3 comprises 13 residues. The CDR3 spells CSAQAGANTEAFF. DNA of the CDR3: TGCAGTGCTCAGGCTGGGGCGAACACTGAAGCTTTCTTT.

The sample holds a few counts of this clonotype. Given a much more abundant clone one base away, this may be a read error. This CDR3 reads CASSRGQGAYDYTF. As DNA, the CDR3 is TGTGCCAGTTCAAGGGGACAGGGGGCTTATGACTACACCTTC. The rearrangement links TRBV12-3 or TRBV12-4 to TRBJ1-2, with 12 positions matching TRBD1. The CDR3 totals 14 residues.